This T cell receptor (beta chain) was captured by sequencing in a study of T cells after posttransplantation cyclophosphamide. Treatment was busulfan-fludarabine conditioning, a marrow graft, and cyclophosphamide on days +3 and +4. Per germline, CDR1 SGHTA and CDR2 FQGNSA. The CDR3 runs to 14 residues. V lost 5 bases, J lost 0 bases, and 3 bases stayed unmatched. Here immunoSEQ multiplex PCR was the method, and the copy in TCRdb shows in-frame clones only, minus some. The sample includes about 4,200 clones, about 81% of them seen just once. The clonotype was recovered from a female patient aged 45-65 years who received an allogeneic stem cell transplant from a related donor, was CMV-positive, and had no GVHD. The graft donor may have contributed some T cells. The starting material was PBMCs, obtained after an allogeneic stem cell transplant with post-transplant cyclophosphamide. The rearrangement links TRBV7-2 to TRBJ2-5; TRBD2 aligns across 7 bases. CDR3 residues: CASSGRGYQETQYF. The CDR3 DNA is TGTGCCAGCAGCGGGAGGGGCTACCAAGAGACCCAGTACTTC.